This T cell receptor (beta chain) originates from a study of human T cells and chemical hapten exposure. TCRdb processed the RACE reads anew with MiXCR; each CDR3 protein has one entry. In the table there are some 60,000 distinct CDR3 sequences, around 11% of which are singletons. Germline V CDR1 and CDR2: SGHNT, YYREEE (reference sequence). The V gene lost 0 bases and the J gene lost 3 bases, with 10 bases spanning the gap. The CDR3 totals 14 residues. Only a few counts were recorded for this clonotype. Documented time point: patch test 3, about 24 weeks after DPC sensitization. Treatment denoted: therapeutic diphenylcyclopropenone sensitization with weekly scalp DPC.

The V and J genes are TRBV5-4 and TRBJ2-7, with D perhaps TRBD1 (5 bases). Sequenced material: whole blood, taken in connection with sensitization to the hapten diphenylcyclopropenone (DPC). This clonotype originated in a young man with alopecia areata. Some clones in this sample may be carry-over from other donors' samples. The CDR3, as DNA: TGTGCCAGCAGCTTGGGTTGGCAGGGCTACGAGCAGTACTTC. It codes for CASSLGWQGYEQYF.